This T cell receptor (beta chain) comes out of a study of cytomegalovirus exposure and HLA in healthy donors. PCR amplification relied on 60 Vbeta primers (plus 13 Jbeta primers). Study processing details: A later analysis tallied tens of millions of unique TCR beta chains, about 12 million of them shared. Profiling relied on immunoSEQ multiplex PCR, and the TCRdb table lists in-frame clones only, not all of them. For V, J and clone size, that table is used; D and trimming come from the DNA. The sample contains tens of thousands of clones, around 60% of which appear only once. These donors counted as nominally healthy when sampled, but unrecorded immune exposures were likely. Points from the study as a whole: Reports showed the classifier diagnosing cytomegalovirus status with high specificity and sensitivity. A later analysis found most CMV-associated TCR beta chains apparently HLA-restricted.

The CDR3 loop spans 12 amino acids. Germline lookup yields CDR1 SNHLY and CDR2 FYNNEI. The V and J ends lost 8 bases and 4 bases respectively, with 11 bases between them. In regard to this clone: Its antigen is still unknown.

The sequence came from a male donor in good health and CMV-seropositive. V is TRBV2 and J is TRBJ1-2; the D gene is possibly TRBD1 (5 bases). Sequenced: PBMCs. CDR3 nucleotides: TGTGCCAGCGTCAGGGAATTCTATGGCTACACCTTC. It is translated as CASVREFYGYTF.